This T cell receptor beta chain was obtained from a study of graft-versus-host responses after intestinal transplantation. With regard to this clone: The antigen is undetermined.

The CDR3 covers 14 residues. The V gene end was trimmed by 2 bases and the J gene end by 4 bases; junction bases not matched to a gene: 5. Germline assignment: CDR1 MNHEY and CDR2 SMNVEV (reference sequence). The study's findings and limits: With peak circulating GvH clone levels came an association with early post-transplant HvG declines.

Sequenced by immunoSEQ multiplex PCR; TCRdb stores in-frame clones only, minus some. The profile shows about 89,000 clones, just over 90% of them singletons. The sequence came from a human donor who received an intestinal transplant. The chain recombines TRBV27 with TRBJ2-7, with TRBD1 identical over 7 bases. The sequencing used unstimulated CD8+ T cells sorted from spleen or lymph node cells, collected before intestinal transplant. CDR3 sequence reads: CASSLRGQLYEQYF. The DNA of the CDR3 is TGTGCCAGCAGTTTAAGGGGACAGCTTTACGAGCAGTACTTC.